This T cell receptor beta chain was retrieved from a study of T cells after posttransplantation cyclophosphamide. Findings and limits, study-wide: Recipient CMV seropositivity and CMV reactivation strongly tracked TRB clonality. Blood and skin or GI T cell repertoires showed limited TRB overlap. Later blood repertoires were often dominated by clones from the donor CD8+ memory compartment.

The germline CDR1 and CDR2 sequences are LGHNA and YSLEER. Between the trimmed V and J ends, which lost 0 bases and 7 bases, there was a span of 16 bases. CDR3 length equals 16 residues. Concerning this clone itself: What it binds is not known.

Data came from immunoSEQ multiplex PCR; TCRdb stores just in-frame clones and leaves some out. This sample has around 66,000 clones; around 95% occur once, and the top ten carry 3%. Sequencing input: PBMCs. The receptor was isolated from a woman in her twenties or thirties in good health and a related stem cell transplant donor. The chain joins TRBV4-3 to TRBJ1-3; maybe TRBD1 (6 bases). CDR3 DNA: TGCGCCAGCAGCCAAGACACATCTAAAAGGGGGAACACCATATATTTT. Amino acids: CASSQDTSKRGNTIYF.